These 22 T cell receptor beta chains were sequenced from one sample in a study of blood T cell repertoires in COVID-19. Using immunoSEQ multiplex PCR, the repertoire was profiled, and TCRdb retains in-frame clones only, with some absent. The sample lists 30,000 to 45,000 clones; around 80% were seen once. The sample taken for sequencing was peripheral blood. The source of these receptors is a man in his sixties with acute or convalescent COVID-19.

This chain's CDR3 is CASSLDGYEQYF. In DNA, the CDR3 is TGCGCCAGCAGCTTGGACGGCTACGAGCAGTACTTC. The chain joins TRBV5-1 to TRBJ2-7; D is unresolved. Germline assignment: CDR1 SGHRS and CDR2 YFSETQ. The CDR3 sequence is 12 residues long. Trimming removed 0 bases from V and 3 bases from J, with 4 bases in between.

The chain combines TRBV5-5 with TRBJ2-5; D is undetermined. This CDR3 has 11 amino acids. Germline CDR1 reads SGHKS; CDR2 reads YYEKEE (reference sequence). V was clipped by 3 bases and J by 3 bases, with 3 bases between them. The CDR3 spells CASSYKETQYF. The CDR3 nucleotides read TGTGCCAGCAGCTACAAAGAGACCCAGTACTTC. Based on the CDR3 plus reference TRBV5-5 and TRBJ2-5, the full variable domain is DAGVTQSPTHLIKTRGQQVTLRCSPISGHKSVSWYQQVLGQGPQFIFQYYEKEERGRGNFPDRFSARQFPNYSSELNVNALLLGDSALYLCASSYKETQYFGPGTRLLVL.

This chain uses TRBV6-2 or TRBV6-3 with TRBJ2-5; 16 bases match TRBD2. CDR1 is MNHEY, CDR2 SVGEGT, per germline. The CDR3 covers 19 residues. The trim removed 2 bases at V and 6 bases at J, leaving 12 bases unmatched. Written as DNA, the CDR3 is TGTGCCAGCAGTTACGCTGAAGGGACTAGCGGGAGGGCCCGGCAGACCCAGTACTTC. Translation gives CASSYAEGTSGRARQTQYF.

V usage is TRBV11-3 and J usage is TRBJ1-6; D is ambiguous. CDR3 length: 14 amino acids. The V and J ends lost 5 bases and 0 bases respectively, with 5 bases between them. CDR1 and CDR2 (germline): SGHNT, YENEEA. CDR3 nucleotide sequence: TGTGCCAGCAGCCCGAGCTCCTATAATTCACCCCTCCACTTT. As protein: CASSPSSYNSPLHF.

The J gene is TRBJ2-5, the V gene TRBV2; 14 bases fit TRBD2. The CDR3 loop spans 16 amino acids. The junction had 9 bases not matched to a gene; V was cut back by 8 bases and J by 4 bases. Germline loops: CDR1 SNHLY, CDR2 FYNNEI. This chain's CDR3 is CASGIRLAGGGETQYF. As DNA, the CDR3 is TGTGCCAGCGGAATAAGACTAGCGGGAGGGGGAGAGACCCAGTACTTC.

Only a few counts were recorded for this clone. The V call is TRBV18, the J call TRBJ2-3; unclear D gene. The germline V and J ends were trimmed by 8 bases and 0 bases, with 9 bases remaining between them. There are 13 residues in the CDR3. Germline V gene data show CDR1 as KGHSH and CDR2 as LQKENI. The DNA for the CDR3 is TGTGCCAGCGCGACACGTAGCACAGATACGCAGTATTTT. It translates to CASATRSTDTQYF.

This chain connects TRBV11-2 to TRBJ1-3; D remains ambiguous. V was cut by 2 bases and J by 4 bases, with 9 bases left in between. The CDR3 consists of 14 residues. Per germline, CDR1 SGHAT and CDR2 FQNNGV. In DNA form, the CDR3 reads TGTGCCAGCAGCTTATCTGAGCTCGGAAACACCATATATTTT. Its translation: CASSLSELGNTIYF.

This clone has more than one count but fewer than ten. This chain connects TRBV5-4 to TRBJ2-3; 9 positions match TRBD2. The CDR3 runs 16 residues. With V trimmed by 4 bases and J by 7 bases, 13 bases remained unmatched. The germline CDR1 and CDR2 sequences are SGHNT and YYREEE (reference sequence). The CDR3 DNA is TGTGCCAGCAGCCCGACTAGCGGAGGGGGAGGGTATACGCAGTATTTT. Amino acids: CASSPTSGGGGYTQYF.

This chain's CDR3 is CASSQVTGSYTF. The CDR3 bases are TGTGCCAGCAGCCAAGTAACAGGGAGCTACACCTTC. J is TRBJ1-2 and V is TRBV16; TRBD1 is a possible D gene (6 bases). Trimming left V 2 bases short and J 9 bases short, with 10 bases between. The CDR3 is made up of 12 amino acids. CDR1 is KGHSY and CDR2 is FQNENV in the germline V gene.

Here the CDR3 reads CASSNGDANTGELFF. The CDR3 DNA sequence: TGTGCCAGCAGTAACGGGGATGCGAACACCGGGGAGCTGTTTTTT. The genes are TRBV7-9 and TRBJ2-2, with D perhaps matching TRBD2 (5 bases). The germline CDR1 and CDR2 sequences are SEHNR and FQNEAQ (reference sequence). This CDR3 spans 15 amino acids. Trimming pared 6 bases from V and 0 bases from J, leaving 11 bases between. Based on the CDR3 plus reference TRBV7-9 and TRBJ2-2, the full variable domain is DTGVSQNPRHKITKRGQNVTFRCDPISEHNRLYWYRQTLGQGPEFLTYFQNEAQLEKSRLLSDRFSAERPKGSFSTLEIQRTEQGDSAMYLCASSNGDANTGELFFGEGSRLTVL.

V gene TRBV24-1 combines with J gene TRBJ2-1, with TRBD2 matching over 14 bases. CDR3 length: 18 amino acids. Trimming removed 3 bases from V and 9 bases from J; junction bases left unmatched: 12. Germline V gene sequence: CDR1 KGHDR, CDR2 SFDVKD. The CDR3 sequence is CATSDPTTSGRAWGEQFF. DNA for the CDR3: TGTGCCACCAGTGATCCCACGACTAGCGGGAGGGCCTGGGGTGAGCAGTTCTTC.

V and J are TRBV4-1 and TRBJ2-7; tentative D call: TRBD2 (6 bases). The V and J ends lost 0 bases and 6 bases respectively, with 12 bases between them. CDR3 length: 14 amino acids. The germline CDR1 and CDR2 sequences are MGHRA and YSYEKL. The CDR3 sequence: CASSQDGPGGEQYF. The CDR3 DNA reads TGCGCCAGCAGCCAAGATGGTCCCGGGGGCGAGCAGTACTTC.

V is TRBV5-4 and J is TRBJ2-7, with 8 positions matching TRBD1. Germline V gene lookup returns CDR1 SGHNT and CDR2 YYREEE (reference sequence). With 3 bases clipped from V and 6 bases from J, the junction kept 8 bases outside the gene matches. There are 14 residues in the CDR3. CDR3 loop: CASSSELQGGEQYF. The DNA for the CDR3 is TGTGCCAGCAGCTCCGAACTACAGGGGGGCGAGCAGTACTTC.

This clone was detected only once. The gene calls are TRBV27 and TRBJ2-7, with no clear D. The CDR3 runs to 16 residues. V lost 0 bases and J 3 bases, leaving 15 bases between the germline ends. Germline lookup yields CDR1 MNHEY and CDR2 SMNVEV (reference sequence). The CDR3 spells CASSLSPVSPRYEQYF. Here the CDR3 DNA reads TGTGCCAGCAGTTTATCCCCAGTTTCCCCCCGCTACGAGCAGTACTTC.

The chain employs TRBV2 and TRBJ2-7, with a tentative D call TRBD1 (7 bases). Germline CDR1 is SNHLY and CDR2 is FYNNEI. Deletions cut 6 bases from V and 4 bases from J, with 16 bases between. This CDR3 spans 14 amino acids. The CDR3 region is CASRTGDRSYEQYF. The CDR3 region has the DNA TGTGCCAGCAGGACGGGGGACAGAAGTTACGAGCAGTACTTC.

The rearrangement links TRBV4-3 to TRBJ2-7; D unresolved. The V end was cut by 0 bases, the J end by 0 bases, with 9 bases between. The CDR3 spans 15 residues. CDR1 and CDR2 from the germline V gene are LGHNA and YSLEER. CDR3 loop: CASSQDYSSSYEQYF. CDR3 coding DNA: TGCGCCAGCAGCCAAGATTACAGCAGCTCCTACGAGCAGTACTTC.

This sequence joins TRBV10-1 and TRBJ2-7; possible D gene TRBD2, 5 bases. This CDR3 contains 13 residues. The V gene's germline CDR1 is WNHNN and CDR2 SYGVQD (reference sequence). The V and J ends lost 8 bases and 4 bases respectively, with 15 bases between them. CDR3 DNA: TGCGCCAGCTCCCCCCGGGAAAATTACGAGCAGTACTTC. It translates to CASSPRENYEQYF.

CDR3 DNA: TGTGCCAGCAGTGAAACGGGGGGAGAGACCCAGTACTTC. Amino acid sequence: CASSETGGETQYF. The chain couples TRBV6-4 to TRBJ2-5; 7 bases agree with TRBD2. Trimming took 3 bases from V and 4 from J; bases not matched to a gene: 2. The germline V gene encodes CDR1 MRHNA and CDR2 SNTAGT. The CDR3 extends over 13 amino acids.

This chain uses TRBV24-1 with TRBJ2-5; 10 bases fit TRBD1. CDR3 length: 14 amino acids. Germline CDR1 and CDR2: KGHDR and SFDVKD. The J segment lost 4 bases and the V segment lost 5 bases, leaving 3 bases of the junction unmatched. In nucleotides, the CDR3 is TGTGCCACCAGTGGTGGGACAGGGGTAGAGACCCAGTACTTC. Amino acid sequence: CATSGGTGVETQYF.

This clone was seen more than once but under ten times. The V gene is TRBV7-6, the J gene TRBJ1-1; D may be TRBD1 (6 bases). Germline CDR1 reads SGHVS; CDR2 reads FNYEAQ. There are 14 residues in the CDR3. V lost 5 bases and J lost 4, with 14 bases in between. CDR3 nucleotide sequence: TGTGCCAGCAGCCCACGAGGGGGGGTCACTGAAGCTTTCTTT. This gives the protein CASSPRGGVTEAFF.

The genes are TRBV24-1 and TRBJ2-2; 14 bases map to TRBD2. Germline lookup yields CDR1 KGHDR and CDR2 SFDVKD. This CDR3 is 17 amino acids long. The junction had 4 bases not matched to a gene; V was cut back by 3 bases and J by 5 bases. The CDR3 sequence is CATSDGTSGRRTGELFF. The CDR3 DNA reads as TGTGCCACCAGTGATGGGACTAGCGGGAGACGAACCGGGGAGCTGTTTTTT.

The J gene is TRBJ2-1, the V gene TRBV19, with D perhaps TRBD2 (6 bases). The germline V and J ends were trimmed by 6 bases and 3 bases, with 12 bases remaining between them. This CDR3 spans 14 amino acids. The germline gives CDR1 LNHDA, CDR2 SQIVND (reference sequence). CDR3 bases: TGTGCCAGTAGCCAACTAGCAAACTACAATGAGCAGTTCTTC. It specifies CASSQLANYNEQFF.